The clone carrying this T cell receptor (beta chain) showed up just a few times. The data were taken from a study of T-cell reconstitution after alpha-beta-depleted transplantation in children. Library preparation (for TCRbeta) was performed with unique molecular identifiers. TCRdb re-called the PCR reads through MiXCR, storing one row per CDR3 protein. The sample carries 580,000 or so distinct CDR3 sequences, 20% to 25% recorded once. Trimming removed 0 bases at V and 5 bases at J, with 11 bases between. The length of the CDR3 is 15 residues. In germline, CDR1 is MNHEY, CDR2 SVGAGI. Sequencing was performed on PBMCs, mostly from graft donor cells, taken 360 days after TCRalphabeta/CD19-depleted stem cell transplant. This chain connects TRBV6-5 to TRBJ2-4, with D possibly called TRBD1 or TRBD2 (6 bases each). This receptor was obtained from a boy younger than two who had a stem cell transplant for acute myeloid leukemia, so the T cells may come from the graft donor. The chain's CDR3 is CASSYSFGGQNIQYF. CDR3 nucleotide sequence: TGTGCCAGCAGTTACTCATTCGGGGGCCAAAACATTCAGTACTTC.